This T cell receptor beta chain was captured by sequencing in a study of T cell responses to AZD1222 COVID-19 vaccine. Study conclusions and caveats: Repertoires were sampled only after the peak T cell response. Two doses of AZD1222 preceded a rise in Spike-specific TCR breadth and depth. Possibly, clonal diversity was underestimated; donors were largely white British and included more females.

With respect to this clone: The antigen is unknown.

Sequencing used immunoSEQ multiplex PCR; TCRdb keeps in-frame clones, though not all of them. Of roughly 120,000 clones in the sample, roughly 92% were seen once. The V gene lost 2 bases and the J gene lost 3 bases, with 9 bases spanning the gap. The CDR3 is 14 amino acids. Germline CDR1 and CDR2: SGHRS and YFSETQ. The receptor was isolated from an adult in good health. The input for sequencing was peripheral blood, taken on day 0 of AZD1222 vaccination. V and J are TRBV5-1 and TRBJ1-5, with D tentatively TRBD1 (6 bases). CDR3 DNA sequence: TGCGCCAGCAGCTTAGGGGGGAACAATCAGCCCCAGCATTTT. It encodes CASSLGGNNQPQHF.